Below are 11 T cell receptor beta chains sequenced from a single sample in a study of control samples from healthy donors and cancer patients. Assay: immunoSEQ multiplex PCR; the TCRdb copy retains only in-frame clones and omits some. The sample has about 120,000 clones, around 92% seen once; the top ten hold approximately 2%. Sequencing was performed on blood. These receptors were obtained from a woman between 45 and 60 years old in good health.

The CDR3 loop is CAWTAGAGVRETQYF. DNA of the CDR3: TGTGCCTGGACCGCCGGGGCAGGGGTAAGGGAGACCCAGTACTTC. The chain recombines TRBV30 with TRBJ2-5; D perhaps matches TRBD1 (6 bases). The CDR3 is made up of 15 amino acids. V was cut by 4 bases and J by 5 bases, with 20 bases left in between. Germline assignment: CDR1 GTSNPN and CDR2 SVGIG (reference sequence). The whole variable domain, filled in from reference TRBV30 and TRBJ2-5, reads SQTIHQWPATLVQPVGSPLSLECTVEGTSNPNLYWYRQAAGRGLQLLFYSVGIGQISSEVPQNLSASRPQDRQFILSSKKLLLSDSGFYLCAWTAGAGVRETQYFGPGTRLLVL.

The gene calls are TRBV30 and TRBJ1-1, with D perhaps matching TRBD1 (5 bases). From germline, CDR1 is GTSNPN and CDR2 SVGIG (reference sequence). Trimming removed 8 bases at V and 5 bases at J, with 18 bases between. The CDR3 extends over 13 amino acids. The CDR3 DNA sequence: TGTGCCGTCCAACAGGCCCCTGGGACTGAAGCTTTCTTT. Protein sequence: CAVQQAPGTEAFF. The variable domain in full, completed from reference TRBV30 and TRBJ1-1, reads SQTIHQWPATLVQPVGSPLSLECTVEGTSNPNLYWYRQAAGRGLQLLFYSVGIGQISSEVPQNLSASRPQDRQFILSSKKLLLSDSGFYLCAVQQAPGTEAFFGQGTRLTVV.

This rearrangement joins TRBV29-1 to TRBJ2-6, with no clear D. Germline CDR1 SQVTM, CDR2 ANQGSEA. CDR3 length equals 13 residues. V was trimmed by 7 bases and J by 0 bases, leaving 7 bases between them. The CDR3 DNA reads TGCAGCGGGGCGTTCTCTGGGGCCAACGTCCTGACTTTC. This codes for CSGAFSGANVLTF.

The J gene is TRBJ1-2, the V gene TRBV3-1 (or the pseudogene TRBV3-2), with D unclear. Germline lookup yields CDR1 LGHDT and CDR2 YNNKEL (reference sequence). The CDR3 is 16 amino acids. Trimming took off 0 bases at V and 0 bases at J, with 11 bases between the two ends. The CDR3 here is CASSQDMGGANYGYTF. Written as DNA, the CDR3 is TGTGCCAGCAGCCAAGATATGGGCGGAGCTAACTATGGCTACACCTTC.

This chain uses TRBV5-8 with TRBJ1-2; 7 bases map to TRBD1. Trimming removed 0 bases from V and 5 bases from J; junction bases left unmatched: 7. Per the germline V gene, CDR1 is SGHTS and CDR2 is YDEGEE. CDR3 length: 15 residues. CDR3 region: CASSLGTGVFYGYTF. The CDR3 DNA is TGTGCCAGCAGCTTGGGTACAGGGGTTTTTTATGGCTACACCTTC.

CDR3: CAWSAPGVYGYTF. The CDR3 DNA sequence: TGTGCCTGGAGTGCCCCGGGGGTCTATGGCTACACCTTC. This sequence joins TRBV30 and TRBJ1-2; D might be TRBD1 (5 bases). Trimming removed 1 base from V and 4 bases from J, with 10 bases in between. Germline loops: CDR1 GTSNPN, CDR2 SVGIG (reference sequence). The CDR3 runs 13 residues.

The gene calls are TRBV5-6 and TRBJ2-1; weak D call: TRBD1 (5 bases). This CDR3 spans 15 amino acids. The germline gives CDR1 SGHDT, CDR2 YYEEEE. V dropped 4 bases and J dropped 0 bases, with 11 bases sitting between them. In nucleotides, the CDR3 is TGTGCCAGCAGCGAACAGGTGAGCTCCTACAATGAGCAGTTCTTC. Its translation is CASSEQVSSYNEQFF.

The DNA for the CDR3 is TGTGCCAGCAGTTATGTCAGGAACACTGAAGCTTTCTTT. Translating gives CASSYVRNTEAFF. V gene TRBV28 combines with J gene TRBJ1-1; no definite D call. The germline V gene encodes CDR1 MDHEN and CDR2 SYDVKM. Trimming shortened V by 4 bases and J by 1 base, and 7 bases separated the two germline ends. The CDR3 length is 13 residues.

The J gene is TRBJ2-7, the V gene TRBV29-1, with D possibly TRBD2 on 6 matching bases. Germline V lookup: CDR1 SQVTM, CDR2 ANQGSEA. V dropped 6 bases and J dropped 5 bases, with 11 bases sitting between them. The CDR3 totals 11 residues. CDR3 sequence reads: CSVQREHEQYF. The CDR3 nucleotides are TGCAGCGTACAACGGGAGCACGAGCAGTACTTC.

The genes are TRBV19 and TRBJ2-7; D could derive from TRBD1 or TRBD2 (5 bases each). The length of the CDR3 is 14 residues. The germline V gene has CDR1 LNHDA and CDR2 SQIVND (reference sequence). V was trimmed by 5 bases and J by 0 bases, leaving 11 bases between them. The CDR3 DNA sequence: TGTGCCAGTAGTTGGGACCGAAACTCCTACGAGCAGTACTTC. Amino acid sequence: CASSWDRNSYEQYF. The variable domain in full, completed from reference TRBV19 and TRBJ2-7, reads DGGITQSPKYLFRKEGQNVTLSCEQNLNHDAMYWYRQDPGQGLRLIYYSQIVNDFQKGDIAEGYSVSREKKESFPLTVTSAQKNPTAFYLCASSWDRNSYEQYFGPGTRLTVT.

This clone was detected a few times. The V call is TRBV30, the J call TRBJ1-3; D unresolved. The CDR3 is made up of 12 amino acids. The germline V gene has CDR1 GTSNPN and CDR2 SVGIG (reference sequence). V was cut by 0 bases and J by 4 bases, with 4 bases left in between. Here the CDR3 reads CAWSVGGNTIYF. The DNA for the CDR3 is TGTGCCTGGAGTGTAGGGGGAAACACCATATATTTT.